These 29 T cell receptor beta chains were sequenced from one sample in a study of regulatory T cells in long-lasting Graves disease. This sample's time point: persistent/refractory GD, antithyroid drugs over 5 years with positive TRAb. The TCR library was made from RNA extracted from PBMCs. CDR3 regions were amplified by Arm-PCR using iRepertoire HTBI primers to build TCR beta libraries. TCRdb itself ran the multiplex PCR reads through MiXCR, one entry per CDR3 protein. The sample yields almost 350,000 distinct CDR3 sequences, roughly a fifth seen once. This specimen was peripheral blood mononuclear cells (PBMCs), taken when the disease was refractory, from a patient treated with antithyroid drugs. Every receptor here comes from a female donor with Graves disease.

This clonotype was seen a few times. The chain combines TRBV20-1 with TRBJ1-4; possibly TRBD1 for D (5 bases). The CDR3 contains 14 residues. Trimming left V 6 bases short and J 4 bases short, with 15 bases between. CDR1 is DFQATT, CDR2 SNEGSKA, per germline (reference sequence). DNA for the CDR3: TGCAGTGCCAAGGGACCGTCGTATAATGAAAAACTGTTTTTT. Encoded protein: CSAKGPSYNEKLFF.

V is TRBV12-3 or TRBV12-4 and J is TRBJ1-3; 10 nucleotides match TRBD1. The V gene end was trimmed by 8 bases and the J gene end by 4 bases; junction bases not matched to a gene: 2. The CDR3 contains 13 residues. The CDR3 protein is CASRTGGGNTIYF. The CDR3 coding sequence is TGTGCCAGCCGGACAGGGGGAGGAAACACCATATATTTT.

The rearrangement uses TRBV18 and TRBJ1-2, with D maybe TRBD1 (5 bases). Trimming took off 2 bases at V and 1 base at J, with 11 bases between the two ends. In germline, CDR1 is KGHSH, CDR2 LQKENI. The CDR3 spans 15 residues. The CDR3 protein is CASSPFAQVNYGYTF. Written as DNA, the CDR3 is TGTGCCAGCTCACCATTCGCACAGGTTAACTATGGCTACACCTTC.

This clonotype has ten or more counts. The chain has TRBV5-1 and TRBJ2-2; possibly TRBD2 for D (5 bases). V lost 4 bases and J 0 bases, leaving 10 bases between the germline ends. CDR1 is SGHRS, CDR2 YFSETQ, per germline. This CDR3 has 15 residues. Here the CDR3 DNA reads TGCGCCAGCAGCCTATTACTAGCGAACACCGGGGAGCTGTTTTTT. Amino acid sequence: CASSLLLANTGELFF.

This chain connects TRBV28 to TRBJ2-7, with 16 bases aligning to TRBD2. V lost 5 bases to trimming and J lost 4 bases; unmatched junction nucleotides: 8. CDR3 length equals 17 residues. Germline CDR1 and CDR2: MDHEN and SYDVKM. As DNA, the CDR3 is TGTGCCAGCAGTCCGGGACTAGCGGGAGGGCGCGGTTACGAGCAGTACTTC. This gives the protein CASSPGLAGGRGYEQYF.

This clonotype occurred many times. The genes are TRBV19 and TRBJ1-6, with 7 bases aligning to TRBD1. Germline V gene data show CDR1 as LNHDA and CDR2 as SQIVND (reference sequence). The junction had 9 bases not matched to a gene; V was cut back by 3 bases and J by 7 bases. The CDR3 is 16 amino acids. CDR3 protein: CASSMEGATGNSPLHF. CDR3 in DNA: TGTGCCAGTAGTATGGAGGGGGCAACAGGGAATTCACCCCTCCACTTT.

This chain links TRBV12-3 or TRBV12-4 with TRBJ2-3; 7 nucleotides match TRBD2. Trimming at V came to 8 bases and at J to 4 bases, leaving 6 bases not matched to a gene. This CDR3 comprises 13 residues. Written as DNA, the CDR3 is TGTGCCAGCCTTCCGGCGGGGGCAGATACGCAGTATTTT. It translates to CASLPAGADTQYF.

This clonotype has just a few counts. The chain recombines TRBV7-6 with TRBJ1-6; 10 nucleotides line up with TRBD1. The trim removed 4 bases at V and 6 bases at J, leaving 3 bases unmatched. The CDR3 totals 15 residues. Germline CDR1 SGHVS, CDR2 FNYEAQ. In DNA, the CDR3 is TGTGCCAGCAGCTCGGGGACAGGGGCTAATTCACCCCTCCACTTT. Translated, it gives CASSSGTGANSPLHF.

In DNA, the CDR3 is TGTGCCAGCAGCCTTAGTAGGGGTTACACTGAAGCTTTCTTT. This encodes CASSLSRGYTEAFF. The chain uses TRBV3-1 and TRBJ1-1, with D maybe TRBD1 (5 bases). CDR1 is LGHDT, CDR2 YNNKEL, per germline (reference sequence). This CDR3 is 14 amino acids long. V lost 4 bases and J lost 3, with 12 bases in between. The variable domain in full, with the rest retrieved from reference TRBV3-1 and TRBJ1-1, is DTAVSQTPKYLVTQMGNDKSIKCEQNLGHDTMYWYKQDSKKFLKIMFSYNNKELIINETVPNRFSPKSPDKAHLNLHINSLELGDSAVYFCASSLSRGYTEAFFGQGTRLTVV.

This clonotype was recorded many times. The gene calls are TRBV30 and TRBJ1-1, with D uncertain. The V gene's germline CDR1 is GTSNPN and CDR2 SVGIG (reference sequence). The CDR3 totals 13 residues. V was clipped by 1 base and J by 0 bases, with 6 bases between them. The CDR3 here is CAWSEGLNTEAFF. The CDR3 coding sequence is TGTGCCTGGAGTGAGGGCCTGAACACTGAAGCTTTCTTT.

The rearrangement uses TRBV11-3 and TRBJ1-4; 8 positions match TRBD1. The germline CDR1 and CDR2 sequences are SGHNT and YENEEA. V shed 4 bases and J 10 bases; nucleotides not matched to a gene: 11. CDR3 length: 15 residues. The CDR3 bases are TGTGCCAGCAGCTCGCCCACAGGGGGAGGAGGAAAACTGTTTTTT. Its protein is CASSSPTGGGGKLFF. Full variable domain (missing parts from reference TRBV11-3 and TRBJ1-4): EAGVVQSPRYKIIEKKQPVAFWCNPISGHNTLYWYLQNLGQGPELLIRYENEEAVDDSQLPKDRFSAERLKGVDSTLKIQPAELGDSAVYLCASSSPTGGGGKLFFGSGTQLSVL.

This clonotype was picked up many times. The chain combines TRBV2 with TRBJ1-5, with D unclear. The CDR3 consists of 13 residues. Trimming cost V 8 bases and J 3 bases, with 11 bases left between them. Germline lookup yields CDR1 SNHLY and CDR2 FYNNEI. The CDR3 DNA reads as TGTGCCAGCTCTGCCGATATCAATCAGCCCCAGCATTTT. It translates to CASSADINQPQHF.

This clonotype showed up just a few times. The J gene is TRBJ1-2, the V gene TRBV29-1; D gene ambiguous. The germline V gene has CDR1 SQVTM and CDR2 ANQGSEA. Trimming took off 4 bases at V and 1 base at J, with 7 bases between the two ends. The CDR3 is made up of 12 amino acids. Here the CDR3 reads CSVARFNYGYTF. Written as DNA, the CDR3 is TGCAGCGTTGCGAGATTTAACTATGGCTACACCTTC.

This clonotype was detected ten times or more. The V call is TRBV28, the J call TRBJ2-7; 10 bases line up with TRBD2. Looked up from germline, CDR1 is MDHEN and CDR2 is SYDVKM. V lost 5 bases to trimming and J lost 4 bases; unmatched junction nucleotides: 8. This CDR3 is built from 15 residues. The DNA for the CDR3 is TGTGCCAGCAGTCTCCTAGCGGGAGTCGGATACGAGCAGTACTTC. Encoded protein: CASSLLAGVGYEQYF.

This clonotype was observed at least ten times. J is TRBJ1-2 and V is TRBV6-1, with a possible D match to TRBD1 (6 bases). The germline gives CDR1 MNHNS, CDR2 SASEGT. Trimming left V 6 bases short and J 5 bases short, with 10 bases between. The CDR3 loop spans 12 amino acids. The CDR3 DNA is TGTGCCAGCAGGCCCACAGGGTATGGCTACACCTTC. It encodes CASRPTGYGYTF.

In this sample, this clonotype turned up a few times. This chain links TRBV5-1 with TRBJ1-5; D might be TRBD1 (6 bases). The CDR3 runs to 15 residues. The V end was cut by 4 bases, the J end by 6 bases, with 17 bases between. The V gene's germline CDR1 is SGHRS and CDR2 YFSETQ. Here the CDR3 DNA reads TGCGCCAGCAGCGAACAGGGATCCCTCGGTCAGCCCCAGCATTTT. It specifies CASSEQGSLGQPQHF.

The chain couples TRBV27 to TRBJ2-7; TRBD2 might be the D (6 bases). V was clipped by 1 base and J by 6 bases, with 10 bases between them. Germline V gene data show CDR1 as MNHEY and CDR2 as SMNVEV (reference sequence). This CDR3 is 13 amino acids long. The CDR3, as DNA: TGTGCCAGCAGTTTATGGATGCGGGGCGAGCAGTACTTC. This codes for CASSLWMRGEQYF.

The chain uses TRBV7-2 and TRBJ2-5; 8 bases align to TRBD2. This CDR3 is 18 amino acids long. The ends lost 2 bases at V and 5 bases at J; junction bases unmatched: 16. The germline V gene encodes CDR1 SGHTA and CDR2 FQGNSA. The CDR3 loop reads CASSLFGRGTSIAETQYF. The CDR3 DNA follows: TGTGCCAGCAGCTTATTTGGACGCGGGACTAGTATAGCCGAGACCCAGTACTTC.

In this sample, this clonotype turned up many times. The chain carries TRBV12-3 or TRBV12-4 and TRBJ1-2; a possible D gene is TRBD1 (5 bases). This CDR3 region has 15 residues. V gave up 10 bases and J gave up 3 bases, with 21 bases separating them. CDR3 coding DNA: TGTGCCACCGGAGTCTCACAGGACGAATACTATGGCTACACCTTC. Translated: CATGVSQDEYYGYTF.

This clonotype was seen more than once but under ten times. The V call is TRBV20-1, the J call TRBJ1-2; D possibly corresponds to TRBD1 (6 bases). From germline, CDR1 is DFQATT and CDR2 SNEGSKA (reference sequence). Trimming took off 2 bases at V and 3 bases at J, with 16 bases between the two ends. The CDR3 is 15 residues long. DNA of the CDR3: TGCAGTGCTAGATCAGGGGAGTTATTATACTATGGCTACACCTTC. Translating gives CSARSGELLYYGYTF.

The chain has TRBV5-1 and TRBJ2-2; 8 bases fit TRBD2. V lost 2 bases and J lost 5; bases outside the gene matches: 2. The germline gives CDR1 SGHRS, CDR2 YFSETQ. The CDR3 is made up of 14 amino acids. The CDR3 loop reads CASSLTSGTGELFF. CDR3 coding DNA: TGCGCCAGCAGCTTAACTAGCGGAACCGGGGAGCTGTTTTTT.

At least ten counts were recorded for this clonotype. The chain has TRBV12-3 or TRBV12-4 and TRBJ2-5; perhaps TRBD2 as D (6 bases). There are 14 residues in the CDR3. Trimming removed 7 bases from V and 3 bases from J, with 15 bases in between. The chain's CDR3 is CASNPAGPKETQYF. In DNA form, the CDR3 reads TGTGCCAGCAATCCCGCGGGGCCAAAAGAGACCCAGTACTTC.

This clonotype was observed at least ten times. This rearrangement joins TRBV5-1 to TRBJ1-1; weak D call: TRBD1 (5 bases). V was cut by 0 bases and J by 7 bases, with 10 bases left in between. Looked up from germline, CDR1 is SGHRS and CDR2 is YFSETQ. The CDR3 runs to 13 residues. CDR3 in amino acids: CASSLGGRLEAFF. CDR3 nucleotide sequence: TGCGCCAGCAGCTTGGGGGGACGTCTTGAAGCTTTCTTT.

This clonotype showed up many times. This chain joins TRBV18 and TRBJ1-2; no reliable D call. CDR1 is KGHSH, CDR2 LQKENI, per germline. There are 13 residues in the CDR3. V lost 0 bases, J lost 4 bases, and 6 bases lay in between. The CDR3 loop is CASSPPLSYGYTF. CDR3 coding DNA: TGTGCCAGCTCACCACCTTTGTCCTATGGCTACACCTTC.

The table lists this clonotype with a few counts. The chain has TRBV29-1 and TRBJ1-3; no clear D gene. The germline V gene encodes CDR1 SQVTM and CDR2 ANQGSEA. CDR3 length: 11 residues. The ends were cut back, 5 bases at V and 0 bases at J, with 2 bases in the middle. The CDR3: CSVPSGNTIYF. The CDR3 region has the DNA TGCAGCGTTCCCTCTGGAAACACCATATATTTT.

Comment on this clonotype: A far larger clone is just one base off, so this is likely a read error. V is TRBV2 and J is TRBJ2-5; 7 nucleotides agree with TRBD1. This CDR3 is built from 13 residues. Germline assignment: CDR1 SNHLY and CDR2 FYNNEI. CDR3: CASSPGQQETQCF. The CDR3 bases are TGTGCCAGCAGCCCGGGACAGCAAGAGACCCAGTGCTTC.

This rearrangement joins TRBV20-1 to TRBJ2-3; D gene ambiguous. The V and J ends lost 4 bases and 0 bases respectively, with 11 bases between them. This CDR3 is 14 amino acids long. Per the germline V gene, CDR1 is DFQATT and CDR2 is SNEGSKA (reference sequence). In DNA form, the CDR3 reads TGCAGTGCTATCTTGCGCACTAGCACAGATACGCAGTATTTT. This translates into CSAILRTSTDTQYF.

This clonotype has at least ten counts. The chain uses TRBV24-1 and TRBJ1-1, with TRBD1 identical over 8 bases. V shed 4 bases and J 1 base; nucleotides not matched to a gene: 4. Germline V gene sequence: CDR1 KGHDR, CDR2 SFDVKD. CDR3 length: 15 amino acids. In nucleotides, the CDR3 is TGTGCCACCAGTGACCCCGGGACAGGGAACACTGAAGCTTTCTTT. Translation gives CATSDPGTGNTEAFF.

The V call is TRBV7-9, the J call TRBJ1-4; no firm D call. In germline, CDR1 is SEHNR, CDR2 FQNEAQ (reference sequence). The V gene lost 8 bases and the J gene lost 5 bases, with 6 bases spanning the gap. This CDR3 spans 11 amino acids. The CDR3 spells CASVINEKLFF. CDR3 in DNA: TGTGCCAGCGTCATAAATGAAAAACTGTTTTTT. The full variable domain, its missing parts supplied by reference TRBV7-9 and TRBJ1-4, is DTGVSQNPRHKITKRGQNVTFRCDPISEHNRLYWYRQTLGQGPEFLTYFQNEAQLEKSRLLSDRFSAERPKGSFSTLEIQRTEQGDSAMYLCASVINEKLFFGSGTQLSVL.